One and the same sample provided the 23 T cell receptor beta chains below, sequenced in a study of shared clonotypes between healthy human individuals. TCRdb's copy holds only in-frame clones and misses some; the assay was immunoSEQ multiplex PCR. The table has fewer than 3 million clones, about nine tenths seen once. Input material: naive CD4+ T cells from PBMCs. Subset of the sample: CD45RA+ positively selected. The receptors stem from a man between 18 and 35 years old in good health. Some clones in this sample may be carry-over from other donors' samples.

This clone was counted a few times. The chain recombines TRBV20-1 with TRBJ1-2; 7 bases are a match to TRBD1. Looked up from germline, CDR1 is DFQATT and CDR2 is SNEGSKA (reference sequence). The V and J ends lost 6 bases and 5 bases, in that order; junction bases with no gene match: 3. There are 11 residues in the CDR3. The CDR3: CSATTGYGYTF. CDR3 bases: TGCAGTGCCACGACAGGGTATGGCTACACCTTC.

V usage is TRBV7-8 and J usage is TRBJ2-5; no clear D. Trimming removed 5 bases at V and 5 bases at J, with 9 bases between. CDR3 size: 12 residues. Looked up from germline, CDR1 is SGHVS and CDR2 is FQNEAQ. CDR3 nucleotide sequence: TGTGCCAGCAGCCCCCAGCCGGAGACCCAGTACTTC. Its translation: CASSPQPETQYF.

The chain employs TRBV12-5 and TRBJ2-5, with D tentatively TRBD1 or TRBD2 (5 bases each). The CDR3 sequence is 15 residues long. CDR1 and CDR2 from the germline V gene are LGHNT and FRNRAP. V was clipped by 4 bases and J by 5 bases, with 17 bases between them. The CDR3 DNA reads TGTGCTAGTGGTTCCGGGACCCCCGAGGGGGAGACCCAGTACTTC. Amino acids: CASGSGTPEGETQYF.

This chain connects TRBV18 to TRBJ1-5; D might be TRBD1 (5 bases). V was pared by 5 bases and J by 0 bases, with 8 bases between. Germline assignment: CDR1 KGHSH and CDR2 LQKENI. This CDR3 has 14 amino acids. Written as DNA, the CDR3 is TGTGCCAGCTCAACCAGGGATAGCAATCAGCCCCAGCATTTT. Translation: CASSTRDSNQPQHF.

Of note for this clone: Because the CDR3's place on the DNA is in doubt, the DNA is left out and the CDR3 is given as listed by TCRdb. The J gene is TRBJ1-3, the V gene TRBV28. Germline CDR1 is MDHEN and CDR2 is SYDVKM. Inclusive of both ends, the CDR3 amounts to 16 amino acids. The CDR3 region is CASSTSGEGSGNTIYF.

This rearrangement joins TRBV7-9 to TRBJ2-3, with D hard to call. V was trimmed by 4 bases and J by 4 bases, leaving 6 bases between them. CDR3 length: 12 amino acids. Germline V gene lookup returns CDR1 SEHNR and CDR2 FQNEAQ (reference sequence). The CDR3 DNA reads TGTGCCAGCAGCTATTTCGCAGATACGCAGTATTTT. It codes for CASSYFADTQYF.

The gene calls are TRBV7-2 and TRBJ1-3; no firm D call. The V end lost 4 bases, the J end lost 2 bases, and 9 bases lay between the germline ends. In germline, CDR1 is SGHTA, CDR2 FQGNSA. The CDR3 runs to 14 residues. CDR3 protein: CASSSPAAGNTIYF. The CDR3 nucleotides are TGTGCCAGCAGCTCCCCCGCAGCTGGAAACACCATATATTTT. The full variable domain, its missing parts supplied by reference TRBV7-2 and TRBJ1-3, is GAGVSQSPSNKVTEKGKDVELRCDPISGHTALYWYRQSLGQGLEFLIYFQGNSAPDKSGLPSDRFSAERTGGSVSTLTIQRTQQEDSAVYLCASSSPAAGNTIYFGEGSWLTVV.

This clone appeared a single time. The chain has TRBV19 and TRBJ2-6, with D possibly being TRBD1 or TRBD2 (6 bases each). CDR3 length equals 15 residues. V lost 6 bases to trimming and J lost 0 bases, with 9 bases between them. Germline V lookup: CDR1 LNHDA, CDR2 SQIVND (reference sequence). DNA for the CDR3: TGTGCCAGTAGAAGGGGGGCCTCTGGGGCCAACGTCCTGACTTTC. Residues: CASRRGASGANVLTF. Based on the CDR3 plus reference TRBV19 and TRBJ2-6, the full variable domain is DGGITQSPKYLFRKEGQNVTLSCEQNLNHDAMYWYRQDPGQGLRLIYYSQIVNDFQKGDIAEGYSVSREKKESFPLTVTSAQKNPTAFYLCASRRGASGANVLTFGAGSRLTVL.

The rearrangement uses TRBV28 and TRBJ1-3, with D tentatively TRBD1 (5 bases). Between the trimmed V and J ends, which lost 6 bases and 4 bases, there was a span of 25 bases. Per germline, CDR1 MDHEN and CDR2 SYDVKM. The CDR3 has 18 amino acids. CDR3 loop: CASSGGGTLHSGGNTIYF. The CDR3 region has the DNA TGTGCCAGCAGCGGGGGGGGTACCTTGCACTCTGGAGGAAACACCATATATTTT.

The CDR3 spells CASRFQGNTEAFF. The DNA for the CDR3 is TGTGCCAGCAGGTTTCAGGGGAACACTGAAGCTTTCTTT. This chain uses TRBV7-2 with TRBJ1-1, with D maybe TRBD1 (5 bases). CDR3 size: 13 residues. Trimming shortened V by 6 bases and J by 1 base, and 9 bases separated the two germline ends. Germline lookup yields CDR1 SGHTA and CDR2 FQGNSA.

The chain couples TRBV11-3 to TRBJ2-2; D possibly corresponds to TRBD1 (5 bases). This CDR3 contains 16 residues. CDR1 and CDR2 from the germline V gene are SGHNT and YENEEA. V shed 5 bases and J shed 4 bases, with 17 bases lying between them. The CDR3 DNA follows: TGTGCCAGCAGCCCACTCCAGGGAAGCGTCACCGGGGAGCTGTTTTTT. It encodes CASSPLQGSVTGELFF. The full variable domain, in which reference TRBV11-3 and TRBJ2-2 provide the parts outside the CDR3, is EAGVVQSPRYKIIEKKQPVAFWCNPISGHNTLYWYLQNLGQGPELLIRYENEEAVDDSQLPKDRFSAERLKGVDSTLKIQPAELGDSAVYLCASSPLQGSVTGELFFGEGSRLTVL.

V usage is TRBV5-6 and J usage is TRBJ1-1; no definite D call. This CDR3 comprises 15 residues. The V gene lost 4 bases and the J gene lost 4 bases, with 17 bases spanning the gap. Looked up from germline, CDR1 is SGHDT and CDR2 is YYEEEE. CDR3 nucleotides: TGTGCCAGCAGCCTGTATTCGGAGTGGAGCACTGAAGCTTTCTTT. Encoded protein: CASSLYSEWSTEAFF.

This clone has a handful of counts. The same CDR3 is also encoded by other DNA sequences in this sample. CDR3 nucleotide sequence: TGTGCCAGCAGTTTAGAGGAAAAACTGTTTTTT. It translates to CASSLEEKLFF. This sequence joins TRBV28 and TRBJ1-4; D ambiguous. The CDR3 loop spans 11 amino acids. Germline CDR1 reads MDHEN; CDR2 reads SYDVKM. The V end was cut by 2 bases, the J end by 8 bases, with 3 bases between.

The chain combines TRBV14 with TRBJ2-5, with D possibly being TRBD2 (5 bases). Looked up from germline, CDR1 is SGHDN and CDR2 is FVKESK. Trimming took 1 base from V and 5 from J, leaving 14 bases between them. CDR3 length equals 15 residues. CDR3 loop: CASSQAPRSGETQYF. CDR3 DNA: TGTGCCAGCAGCCAAGCCCCACGGAGCGGTGAGACCCAGTACTTC.

The CDR3 protein is CASSPRTVQETQYF. DNA of the CDR3: TGTGCCAGCAGCCCCAGAACAGTTCAGGAGACCCAGTACTTC. The gene calls are TRBV7-8 and TRBJ2-5; D not certain. CDR3 length: 14 amino acids. With 5 bases removed from V and 5 bases from J, the gap between germline ends came to 15 bases. The V gene's germline CDR1 is SGHVS and CDR2 FQNEAQ. Complete variable domain (other parts from reference TRBV7-8 and TRBJ2-5): GAGVSQSPRYKVAKRGQDVALRCDPISGHVSLFWYQQALGQGPEFLTYFQNEAQLDKSGLPSDRFFAERPEGSVSTLKIQRTQQEDSAVYLCASSPRTVQETQYFGPGTRLLVL.

This clone was seen a single time. This CDR3 reads CASSPSTRRPKETQYF. DNA of the CDR3: TGTGCCAGCAGTCCATCGACTAGACGCCCGAAAGAGACCCAGTACTTC. This chain connects TRBV28 to TRBJ2-5; weak D call: TRBD2 (6 bases). The length of the CDR3 is 16 residues. Trimming cost V 5 bases and J 3 bases, with 19 bases left between them. CDR1 and CDR2 (germline): MDHEN, SYDVKM.

The chain has TRBV10-3 and TRBJ2-2, with unresolved D. In germline, CDR1 is ENHRY, CDR2 SYGVKD. V was clipped by 8 bases and J by 4 bases, with 20 bases between them. The CDR3 length is 16 residues. The CDR3 is CAILEGNRGGTGELFF. CDR3 nucleotide sequence: TGTGCCATCCTTGAAGGGAACCGCGGTGGCACCGGGGAGCTGTTTTTT.

The CDR3 region has the DNA TGTGCCAGCAGCTCGAGCTCCCCGGGACCCCGAGAGCAGTACTTC. Its translation: CASSSSSPGPREQYF. The V gene is TRBV7-9, the J gene TRBJ2-7; D is tentatively TRBD1 or TRBD2 (5 bases each). CDR3 length: 15 residues. V was trimmed by 4 bases and J by 7 bases, leaving 20 bases between them. Germline assignment: CDR1 SEHNR and CDR2 FQNEAQ (reference sequence).

The chain carries TRBV5-4 and TRBJ2-1; the match to TRBD2 covers 8 bases. This CDR3 region has 16 residues. The V segment lost 3 bases and the J segment 3 bases; nucleotides outside the gene matches: 8. The germline V gene has CDR1 SGHNT and CDR2 YYREEE (reference sequence). CDR3 in DNA: TGTGCCAGCAGCTCCTCCGGGACTAGAAGCTACAATGAGCAGTTCTTC. This encodes CASSSSGTRSYNEQFF.

The chain couples TRBV29-1 to TRBJ2-7; 9 bases match TRBD2. There are 16 residues in the CDR3. Trimming cost V 0 bases and J 6 bases; bases outside gene matches: 12. Germline V gene sequence: CDR1 SQVTM, CDR2 ANQGSEA. The CDR3 nucleotides read TGCAGCGTTGAAGAACCCCGCGGGAGGGCCTTAGGCGAGCAGTACTTC. Encoded protein: CSVEEPRGRALGEQYF.

The V call is TRBV5-1, the J call TRBJ2-2, with D unclear. The CDR3 extends over 15 amino acids. V was shortened by 0 bases and J by 6 bases, with 12 bases between the two germline ends. The germline CDR1 and CDR2 sequences are SGHRS and YFSETQ. The CDR3 DNA follows: TGCGCCAGCAGCTTGGCGCCGGGCCACGCCGGGGAGCTGTTTTTT. It yields the protein CASSLAPGHAGELFF.

The V call is TRBV5-1, the J call TRBJ1-1, with D unclear. V gave up 4 bases and J gave up 4 bases, with 17 bases separating them. The CDR3 is 15 residues long. In germline, CDR1 is SGHRS, CDR2 YFSETQ. CDR3 protein: CASSGVLEGSTEAFF. CDR3 nucleotide sequence: TGCGCCAGCAGCGGGGTTTTAGAGGGTTCCACTGAAGCTTTCTTT.

This chain joins TRBV7-8 and TRBJ2-7; D uncertain. The CDR3 is 11 residues long. Germline V gene lookup returns CDR1 SGHVS and CDR2 FQNEAQ. Trimming took 3 bases from V and 6 from J, leaving 6 bases between them. Written as DNA, the CDR3 is TGTGCCAGCAGCTTCGGCGCCGAGCAGTACTTC. Amino acids: CASSFGAEQYF.